The 18 T cell receptor beta chains below come from one sample, sequenced in a study of long-term antiretroviral therapy in people with HIV. An immunoSEQ assay, version v3.0, was performed at survey level. Data came from immunoSEQ multiplex PCR; TCRdb stores just in-frame clones and leaves some out. This sample has roughly 36,000 clones; 80% to 90% occur once, and the top ten carry 7.9%. The source was unsorted PBMCs, collected 0.4 years before starting antiretroviral therapy. The source is a man in his late teens or twenties with HIV.

This clone was seen more than once but under ten times. DNA for the CDR3: TGTGCCAGTAGTATTGCGGATCTTAATTCACCCCTCCACTTT. Translating gives CASSIADLNSPLHF. This chain joins TRBV19 and TRBJ1-6; D uncertain. Trimming removed 3 bases at V and 6 bases at J, with 9 bases between. This CDR3 contains 14 residues. Germline values: CDR1 LNHDA, CDR2 SQIVND (reference sequence).

The rearrangement links TRBV29-1 to TRBJ2-1; no definite D call. Trimming took 6 bases from V and 6 from J, leaving 9 bases between them. The CDR3 runs 11 residues. CDR1 and CDR2 (germline): SQVTM, ANQGSEA. The CDR3 spells CSVYSVNEQFF. CDR3 nucleotides: TGCAGCGTGTACTCTGTCAATGAGCAGTTCTTC.

V usage is TRBV5-1 and J usage is TRBJ1-5; maybe TRBD1 (6 bases). The CDR3 has 14 amino acids. Germline CDR1 is SGHRS and CDR2 is YFSETQ. The V and J ends lost 0 bases and 6 bases respectively, with 10 bases between them. CDR3 protein: CASSLEGEGQPQHF. CDR3 coding DNA: TGCGCCAGCAGCTTGGAGGGGGAGGGTCAGCCCCAGCATTTT.

The chain combines TRBV29-1 with TRBJ1-4, with 7 nucleotides matching TRBD1. CDR3 size: 16 residues. The J segment lost 10 bases and the V segment lost 4 bases, leaving 18 bases of the junction unmatched. The V gene's germline CDR1 is SQVTM and CDR2 ANQGSEA. The CDR3 reads CSVVIPGTAPRGKLFF. Written as DNA, the CDR3 is TGCAGCGTTGTTATTCCCGGGACAGCCCCGAGGGGAAAACTGTTTTTT.

V usage is TRBV14 and J usage is TRBJ1-1, with D possibly matching TRBD1 (5 bases). CDR1 is SGHDN and CDR2 is FVKESK in the germline V gene. Trimming pared 4 bases from V and 1 base from J, leaving 13 bases between. The CDR3 is 15 residues long. In nucleotides, the CDR3 is TGTGCCAGCAGCCTCAGCGGGGGTCCGAACACTGAAGCTTTCTTT. This gives the protein CASSLSGGPNTEAFF.

The chain couples TRBV19 to TRBJ1-2; tentatively, D is TRBD1 (5 bases). The germline V gene has CDR1 LNHDA and CDR2 SQIVND (reference sequence). The CDR3 runs to 13 residues. V was clipped by 4 bases and J by 5 bases, with 11 bases between them. CDR3 in amino acids: CASSTKGPYGYTF. The CDR3 DNA sequence: TGTGCCAGTAGTACCAAGGGGCCATATGGCTACACCTTC.

The V gene is TRBV6-4, the J gene TRBJ2-1; the match to TRBD2 covers 10 bases. The CDR3 runs to 15 residues. J lost 4 bases, V lost 3 bases, and 3 bases had no gene match. CDR1 and CDR2 (germline): MRHNA, SNTAGT. The DNA of the CDR3 is TGTGCCAGCAGTGATCTAGCGGGGGATTACAATGAGCAGTTCTTC. As protein: CASSDLAGDYNEQFF.

The CDR3 DNA reads TGTGCCAGCAGCGTAACGGGGGGGGGCTTCGAGACCCAGTACTTC. Translated: CASSVTGGGFETQYF. The gene calls are TRBV9 and TRBJ2-5, with 8 bases identical to TRBD2. The V segment lost 1 base and the J segment 5 bases; nucleotides outside the gene matches: 7. This CDR3 has 15 residues. Per the germline V gene, CDR1 is SGDLS and CDR2 is YYNGEE. Full variable domain (remainder filled in from reference TRBV9 and TRBJ2-5): DSGVTQTPKHLITATGQRVTLRCSPRSGDLSVYWYQQSLDQGLQFLIQYYNGEERAKGNILERFSAQQFPDLHSELNLSSLELGDSALYFCASSVTGGGFETQYFGPGTRLLVL.

This chain joins TRBV7-2 and TRBJ2-7; D is perhaps TRBD2 (5 bases). Trimming took 5 bases from V and 5 from J, leaving 19 bases between them. The CDR3 spans 15 residues. The germline CDR1 and CDR2 sequences are SGHTA and FQGNSA. The chain's CDR3 is CASSPSGGPRDEQYF. In nucleotides, the CDR3 is TGTGCCAGCAGCCCCTCGGGCGGGCCGAGGGACGAGCAGTACTTC.

The V gene is TRBV6-5, the J gene TRBJ1-1, with D unresolved. Trimming left V 1 base short and J 4 bases short, with 10 bases between. Looked up from germline, CDR1 is MNHEY and CDR2 is SVGAGI. The CDR3 is 14 amino acids. The CDR3 DNA reads as TGTGCCAGCAGTTACTTCGCAGGTTCCACTGAAGCTTTCTTT. Translation gives CASSYFAGSTEAFF.

The chain combines TRBV11-2 with TRBJ2-4; perhaps TRBD2 as D (7 bases). The germline CDR1 and CDR2 sequences are SGHAT and FQNNGV. V was cut by 3 bases and J by 8 bases, with 20 bases left in between. CDR3 length: 16 amino acids. Here the CDR3 DNA reads TGTGCCAGCAGCTTGAGGCCCGTGGGGGCGGGAGACATTCAGTACTTC. This sequence encodes CASSLRPVGAGDIQYF.

The rearrangement uses TRBV7-2 and TRBJ2-3; D gene unclear. The CDR3 length is 13 residues. CDR1 and CDR2 (germline): SGHTA, FQGNSA. Trimming cost V 4 bases and J 6 bases, with 11 bases left between them. DNA for the CDR3: TGTGCCAGCAGCTCCGCTAGAGTCGATACGCAGTATTTT. Translated, it gives CASSSARVDTQYF.

The J gene is TRBJ2-2, the V gene TRBV6-5; D is unclear. From germline, CDR1 is MNHEY and CDR2 SVGAGI. V was shortened by 6 bases and J by 1 base, with 12 bases between the two germline ends. The CDR3 length is 15 residues. The CDR3 loop is CASRIGSWNTGELFF. The CDR3 nucleotides read TGTGCCAGCAGGATAGGATCGTGGAACACCGGGGAGCTGTTTTTT.

V usage is TRBV10-3 and J usage is TRBJ2-7; D perhaps matches TRBD1 (5 bases). V dropped 0 bases and J dropped 0 bases, with 6 bases sitting between them. Germline-derived CDR1 and CDR2 are ENHRY and SYGVKD. The CDR3 is 14 residues long. CDR3 bases: TGTGCCATCAGTGAGTCCAGGGACTCCTACGAGCAGTACTTC. Protein sequence: CAISESRDSYEQYF.

The V gene is TRBV4-3, the J gene TRBJ2-3; possible D gene TRBD2, 5 bases. From germline, CDR1 is LGHNA and CDR2 YSLEER. CDR3 size: 15 residues. The V end was cut by 0 bases, the J end by 6 bases, with 13 bases between. CDR3 DNA: TGCGCCAGCAGCCAAGATACCCTACCGGGGGATACGCAGTATTTT. Translation: CASSQDTLPGDTQYF.

The table lists this clone with a count of one. This rearrangement joins TRBV14 to TRBJ2-1; maybe TRBD2 (5 bases). This CDR3 is 13 amino acids long. CDR1 is SGHDN, CDR2 FVKESK, per germline. V was trimmed by 4 bases and J by 4 bases, leaving 8 bases between them. The CDR3 loop reads CASSPTGYNEQFF. The CDR3 DNA is TGTGCCAGCAGCCCCACGGGATACAATGAGCAGTTCTTC.

As concerns this clone: One end of the junction does not line up with germline, which may come from a read error. The CDR3 region has the DNA TGTGCTAGCAGCTTAGGGACAGGGAAGGATAATGAGCAGTTCTTC. Residues: CASSLGTGKDNEQFF. The chain combines TRBV7-7 with TRBJ2-1; 9 positions agree with TRBD1. Germline V gives CDR1 SSHAT, CDR2 FNYEAQ (reference sequence). The CDR3 sequence is 15 residues long. The whole variable domain, remainder taken from reference TRBV7-7 and TRBJ2-1, is GAGVSQSPRYKVTKRGQDVTLRCDPISSHATLYWYQQALGQGPEFLTYFNYEAQPDKSGLPSDRFSAERPEGSISTLTIQRTEQRDSAMYRCASSLGTGKDNEQFFGPGTRLTVL.

This clone occurred a few times. This chain links TRBV9 with TRBJ1-1; perhaps TRBD1 as D (5 bases). With 0 bases removed from V and 1 base from J, the gap between germline ends came to 7 bases. The CDR3 totals 14 residues. Per the germline V gene, CDR1 is SGDLS and CDR2 is YYNGEE. The CDR3 is CASSVEGTNTEAFF. As DNA, the CDR3 is TGTGCCAGCAGCGTAGAGGGGACGAACACTGAAGCTTTCTTT.